This TCR beta chain was documented in a study of T-cell memory formation after mild COVID-19. In the study overall: TCR clusters showed largely donor specificity. Findings of the study overall: Whereas later expanders leaned CD4+, clones contracting day 15 to 85 showed a balanced CD4/CD8 makeup.

A few counts support this clonotype. The antigen is undetermined. Trimming cost V 6 bases and J 7 bases, with 18 bases left between them. Germline V gene data show CDR1 as LGHDT and CDR2 as YNNKEL (reference sequence). The CDR3 is 14 residues long. TCRalpha and TCRbeta libraries used 5'RACE with constant-segment primers and UMIs. Each CDR3 protein is one row after TCRdb ran MiXCR on the 5' RACE reads. The sample has 290,000 or so distinct CDR3 sequences; roughly a fifth are singletons. This receptor was identified in a man between 18 and 35 years old who had mild COVID-19 (a few samples of this study predate the infection). Cell type and time point are not known. What was sequenced was PBMCs or a T cell subset sorted from them (not recorded which). V and J are TRBV3-1 and TRBJ1-1; D might be TRBD1 (6 bases). DNA of the CDR3: TGTGCCAGCAGTTCTAGAGCCTCGGACAGTGAAGCTTTCTTT. Translating it yields CASSSRASDSEAFF.